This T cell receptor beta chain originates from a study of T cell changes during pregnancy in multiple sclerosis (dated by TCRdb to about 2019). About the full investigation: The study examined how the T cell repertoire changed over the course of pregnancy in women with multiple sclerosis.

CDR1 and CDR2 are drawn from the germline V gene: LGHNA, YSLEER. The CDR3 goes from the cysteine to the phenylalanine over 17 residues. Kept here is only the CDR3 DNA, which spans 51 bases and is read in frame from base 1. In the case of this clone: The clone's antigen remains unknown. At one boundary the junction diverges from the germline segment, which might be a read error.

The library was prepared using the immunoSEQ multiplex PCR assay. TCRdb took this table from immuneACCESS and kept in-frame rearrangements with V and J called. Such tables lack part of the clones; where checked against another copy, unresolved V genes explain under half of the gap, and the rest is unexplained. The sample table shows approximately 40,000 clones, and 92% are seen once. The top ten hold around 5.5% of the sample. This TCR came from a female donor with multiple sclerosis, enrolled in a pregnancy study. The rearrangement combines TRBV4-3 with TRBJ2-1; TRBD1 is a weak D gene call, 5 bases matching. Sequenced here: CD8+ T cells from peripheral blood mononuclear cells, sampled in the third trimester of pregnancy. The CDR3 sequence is CASSKDLQVGWENEQFF. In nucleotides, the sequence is TGCGCCAGCAGCAAAGATCTACAGGTTGGGTGGGAAAATGAGCAGTTCTTC.